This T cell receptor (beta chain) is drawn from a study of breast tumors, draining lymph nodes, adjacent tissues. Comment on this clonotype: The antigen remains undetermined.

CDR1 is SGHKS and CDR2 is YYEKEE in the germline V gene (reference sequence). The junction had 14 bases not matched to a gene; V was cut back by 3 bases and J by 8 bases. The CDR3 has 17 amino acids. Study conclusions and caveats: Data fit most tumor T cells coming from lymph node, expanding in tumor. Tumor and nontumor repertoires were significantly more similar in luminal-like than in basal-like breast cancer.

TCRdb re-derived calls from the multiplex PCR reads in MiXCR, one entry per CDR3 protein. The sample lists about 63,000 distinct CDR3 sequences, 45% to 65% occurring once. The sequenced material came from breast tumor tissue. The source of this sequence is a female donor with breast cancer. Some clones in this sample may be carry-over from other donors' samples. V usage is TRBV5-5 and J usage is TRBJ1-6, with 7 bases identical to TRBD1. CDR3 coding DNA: TGTGCCAGCAGCTCGGTTGCCATCCGGGACAGATATTCACCCCTCCACTTT. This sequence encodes CASSSVAIRDRYSPLHF.